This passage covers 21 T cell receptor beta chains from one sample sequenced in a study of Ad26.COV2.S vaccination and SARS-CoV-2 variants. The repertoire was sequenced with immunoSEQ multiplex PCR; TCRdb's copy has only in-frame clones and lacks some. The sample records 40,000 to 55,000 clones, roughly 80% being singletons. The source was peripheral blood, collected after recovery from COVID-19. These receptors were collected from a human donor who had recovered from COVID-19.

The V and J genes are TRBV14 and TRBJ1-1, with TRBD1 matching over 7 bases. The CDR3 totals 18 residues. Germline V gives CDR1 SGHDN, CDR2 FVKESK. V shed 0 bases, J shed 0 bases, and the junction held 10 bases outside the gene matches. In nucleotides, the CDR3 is TGTGCCAGCAGCCAAGATTTGCGGAGGGGGCGAGTGAACACTGAAGCTTTCTTT. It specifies CASSQDLRRGRVNTEAFF.

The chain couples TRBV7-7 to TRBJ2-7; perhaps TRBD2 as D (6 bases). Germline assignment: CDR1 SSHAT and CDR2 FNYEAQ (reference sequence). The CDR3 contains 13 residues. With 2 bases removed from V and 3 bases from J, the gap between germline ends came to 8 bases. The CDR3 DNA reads TGTGCCAGCAGCTTAAGGGGAGGCTACGAGCAGTACTTC. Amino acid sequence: CASSLRGGYEQYF.

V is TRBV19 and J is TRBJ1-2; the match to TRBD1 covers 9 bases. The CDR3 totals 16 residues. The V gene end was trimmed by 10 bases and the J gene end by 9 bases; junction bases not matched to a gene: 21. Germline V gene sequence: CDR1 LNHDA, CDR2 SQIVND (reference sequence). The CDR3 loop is CATQAALTGTGIRYTF. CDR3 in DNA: TGTGCCACCCAGGCCGCCCTAACCGGGACAGGGATACGCTACACCTTC.

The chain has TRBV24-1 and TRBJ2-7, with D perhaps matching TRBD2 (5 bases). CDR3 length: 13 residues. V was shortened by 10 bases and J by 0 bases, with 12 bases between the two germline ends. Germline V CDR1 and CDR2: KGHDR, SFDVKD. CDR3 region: CATGESHSYEQYF. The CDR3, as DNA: TGTGCCACGGGAGAGTCCCACTCCTACGAGCAGTACTTC.

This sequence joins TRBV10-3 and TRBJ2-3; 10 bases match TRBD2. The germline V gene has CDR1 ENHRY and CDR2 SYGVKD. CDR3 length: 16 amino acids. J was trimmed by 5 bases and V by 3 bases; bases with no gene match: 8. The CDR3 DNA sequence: TGTGCCATCAGTGAAATACGAGCGGGGGGGATAGATACGCAGTATTTT. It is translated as CAISEIRAGGIDTQYF.

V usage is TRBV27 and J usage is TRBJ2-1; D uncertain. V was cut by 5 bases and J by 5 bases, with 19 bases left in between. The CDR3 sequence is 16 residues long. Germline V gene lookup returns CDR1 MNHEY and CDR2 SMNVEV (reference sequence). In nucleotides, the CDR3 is TGTGCCAGCAGTCCCCATGGGCGCACCGCCGACAATGAGCAGTTCTTC. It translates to CASSPHGRTADNEQFF.

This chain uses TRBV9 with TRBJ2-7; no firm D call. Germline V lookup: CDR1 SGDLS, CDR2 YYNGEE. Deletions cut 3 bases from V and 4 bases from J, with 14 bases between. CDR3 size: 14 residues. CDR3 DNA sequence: TGTGCCAGCAGCGCCTGGCAGTCTGTTTACGAGCAGTACTTC. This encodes CASSAWQSVYEQYF.

DNA for the CDR3: TGTGCCACCAGTGGGATGGACAGGGGGTACGCCGGGGAGCTGTTTTTT. Its translation is CATSGMDRGYAGELFF. The gene calls are TRBV24-1 and TRBJ2-2; 10 nucleotides match TRBD1. The germline gives CDR1 KGHDR, CDR2 SFDVKD. The CDR3 consists of 16 residues. The junction had 8 bases not matched to a gene; V was cut back by 5 bases and J by 6 bases.

The CDR3 DNA follows: TGTGCCAGTAGTATATTTCGGGTTCCAACGGCGAGAGAGCAGTTCTTC. It is translated as CASSIFRVPTAREQFF. The chain employs TRBV19 and TRBJ2-1, with D unresolved. V was shortened by 2 bases and J by 10 bases, with 21 bases between the two germline ends. Germline loops: CDR1 LNHDA, CDR2 SQIVND (reference sequence). The CDR3 sequence is 16 residues long.

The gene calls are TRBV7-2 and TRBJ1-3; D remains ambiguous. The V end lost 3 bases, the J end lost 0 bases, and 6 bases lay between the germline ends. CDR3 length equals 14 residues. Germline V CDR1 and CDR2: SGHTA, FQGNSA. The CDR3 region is CASSLAGSGNTIYF. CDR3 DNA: TGTGCCAGCAGCTTGGCGGGCTCTGGAAACACCATATATTTT.

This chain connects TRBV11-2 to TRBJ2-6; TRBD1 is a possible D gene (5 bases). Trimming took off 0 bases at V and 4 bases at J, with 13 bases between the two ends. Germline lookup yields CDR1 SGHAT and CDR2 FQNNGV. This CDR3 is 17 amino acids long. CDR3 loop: CASSLDWPGSGANVLTF. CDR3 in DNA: TGTGCCAGCAGCTTAGATTGGCCAGGGTCAGGGGCCAACGTCCTGACTTTC.

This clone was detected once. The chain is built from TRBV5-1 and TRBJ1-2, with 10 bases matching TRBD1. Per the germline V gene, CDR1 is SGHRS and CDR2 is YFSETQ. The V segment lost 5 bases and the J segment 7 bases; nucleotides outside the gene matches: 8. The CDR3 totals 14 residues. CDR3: CASRSTGGGGGYTF. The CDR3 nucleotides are TGCGCCAGCAGGTCGACAGGGGGCGGCGGTGGCTACACCTTC.

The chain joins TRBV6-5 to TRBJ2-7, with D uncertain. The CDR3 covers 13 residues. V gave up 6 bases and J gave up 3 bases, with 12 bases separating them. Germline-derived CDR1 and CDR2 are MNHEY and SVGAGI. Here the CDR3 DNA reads TGTGCCAGCAGATCAGACACCCACTACGAGCAGTACGTC. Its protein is CASRSDTHYEQYV.

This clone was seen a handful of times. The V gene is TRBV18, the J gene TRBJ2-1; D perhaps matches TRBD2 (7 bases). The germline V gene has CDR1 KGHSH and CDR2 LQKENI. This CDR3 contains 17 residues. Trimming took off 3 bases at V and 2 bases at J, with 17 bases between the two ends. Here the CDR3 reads CASSPRGAGPTYNEQFF. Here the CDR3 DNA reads TGTGCCAGCTCACCCCGGGGGGCAGGGCCAACCTACAATGAGCAGTTCTTC.

CDR3 sequence: CASSQENPGLAGESYNEQFF. CDR3 bases: TGTGCCAGCAGCCAGGAGAACCCGGGACTAGCGGGAGAATCCTACAATGAGCAGTTCTTC. The chain carries TRBV4-2 and TRBJ2-1, with 14 bases identical to TRBD2. The CDR3 sequence is 20 residues long. The V segment lost 3 bases and the J segment 1 base; nucleotides outside the gene matches: 11. Germline lookup yields CDR1 LGHNA and CDR2 YNFKEQ.

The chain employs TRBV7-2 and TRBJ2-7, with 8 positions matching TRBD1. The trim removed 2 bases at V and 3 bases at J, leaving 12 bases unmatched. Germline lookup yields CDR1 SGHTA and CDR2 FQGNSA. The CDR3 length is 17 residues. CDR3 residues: CASSLHPPGTGGYEQYV. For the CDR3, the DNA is TGTGCCAGCAGCTTACATCCCCCCGGGACAGGTGGCTACGAGCAGTACGTC.

CDR3: CAWSPTLYGYTF. CDR3 in DNA: TGTGCCTGGAGTCCTACTCTCTATGGCTACACCTTC. The chain has TRBV30 and TRBJ1-2; unclear D gene. Germline V lookup: CDR1 GTSNPN, CDR2 SVGIG (reference sequence). CDR3 length: 12 amino acids. The V and J ends lost 2 bases and 4 bases respectively, with 8 bases between them.

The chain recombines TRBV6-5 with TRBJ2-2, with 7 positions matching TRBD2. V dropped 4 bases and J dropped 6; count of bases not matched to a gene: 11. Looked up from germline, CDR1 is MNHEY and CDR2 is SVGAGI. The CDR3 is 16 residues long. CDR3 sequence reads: CASSSLPWTSSGELFF. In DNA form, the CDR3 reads TGTGCCAGCAGTTCTCTACCTTGGACTAGTTCCGGGGAGCTGTTTTTT.

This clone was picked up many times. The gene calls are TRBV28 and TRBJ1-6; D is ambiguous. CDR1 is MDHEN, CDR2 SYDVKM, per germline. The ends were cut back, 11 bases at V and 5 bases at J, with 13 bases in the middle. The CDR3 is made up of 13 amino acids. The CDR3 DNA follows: TGTGCCGGGAAACGGGCCGATAATTCACCCCTCCACTTT. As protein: CAGKRADNSPLHF. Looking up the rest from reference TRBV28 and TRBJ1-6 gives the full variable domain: DVKVTQSSRYLVKRTGEKVFLECVQDMDHENMFWYRQDPGLGLRLIYFSYDVKMKEKGDIPEGYSVSREKKERFSLILESASTNQTSMYLCAGKRADNSPLHFGNGTRLTVT.

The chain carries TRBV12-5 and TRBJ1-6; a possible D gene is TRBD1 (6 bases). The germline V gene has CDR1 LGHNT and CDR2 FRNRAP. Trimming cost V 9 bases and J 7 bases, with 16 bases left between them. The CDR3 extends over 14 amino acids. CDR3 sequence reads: CARAGGRPNSPLHF. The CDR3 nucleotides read TGTGCTAGGGCGGGGGGCAGGCCGAATTCACCCCTCCACTTT.

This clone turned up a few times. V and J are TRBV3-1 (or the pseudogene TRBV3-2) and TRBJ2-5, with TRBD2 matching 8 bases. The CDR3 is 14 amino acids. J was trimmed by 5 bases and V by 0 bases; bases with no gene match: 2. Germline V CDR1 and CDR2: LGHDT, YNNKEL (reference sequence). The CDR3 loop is CASSQDSGAETQYF. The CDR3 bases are TGTGCCAGCAGCCAAGATAGCGGGGCGGAGACCCAGTACTTC.